This is a list of T cell receptor beta chains from one sample in a study of blood T cell repertoires in COVID-19. The repertoire was sequenced with immunoSEQ multiplex PCR; TCRdb's copy has only in-frame clones and lacks some. The sample has about 350,000 clones, around nine tenths seen once. The specimen was peripheral blood. The receptors shown here come from a woman aged 18-29 years who had recovered from COVID-19. Each CDR3 is given with its conserved first and last residue. A D gene is named only where the DNA matches it firmly. A clone size is listed for some rows: how often the clone was seen (once, few, many), or a class if it is expanded.

size,J,D,V,DNA,CDR3
NA,TRBJ1-5,TRBD1,TRBV5-1,TGCGCCAGCAGCTCGCCGACAGGGTCTGGCAATCAGCCCCAGCATTTT,CASSSPTGSGNQPQHF
NA,TRBJ1-2,NA,TRBV6-6,TGTGGAACGCGCAGCCAACTAGGCGGACCCTATGGCTACACCTTC,CGTRSQLGGPYGYTF
NA,TRBJ1-3,NA,TRBV19,TGTGCCAGTAGTCGGGGGGACTCTGGAAACACCATATATTTT,CASSRGDSGNTIYF
NA,TRBJ1-2,NA,TRBV12-3/TRBV12-4,TGTGCCAGCAGCCTCCTACAGGGTAGGGGCTACACCTTC,CASSLLQGRGYTF
NA,TRBJ1-4,NA,TRBV5-5,TGTGCCAGCAGCTTGTCCGGGGGTTTAGGGGAAAAACTGTTTTTT,CASSLSGGLGEKLFF
NA,TRBJ2-1,NA,TRBV11-3,TGTGCCAGCAGCCCTAGGACTGCTTATGAGCAGTTCTTC,CASSPRTAYEQFF
NA,TRBJ1-2,NA,TRBV12-3/TRBV12-4,TGTGCCAGCAGCCACAGGGTGATAGACTACACCTTC,CASSHRVIDYTF
NA,TRBJ2-2,NA,TRBV10-3,TGTGCCATCCAGAAGACGAACACCGGGGAGCTGTTTTTT,CAIQKTNTGELFF
NA,TRBJ1-5,NA,TRBV28,TGTGCCAGTAGCTCCCGTCCCCAGCATTTT,CASSSRPQHF
NA,TRBJ2-3,TRBD2,TRBV4-2,TGTGCCAGCAGCCCTAGACTAGCGGGAGGACCACCCGGTCTTCGCACAGATACGCAGTATTTT,CASSPRLAGGPPGLRTDTQYF
NA,TRBJ1-1,TRBD1,TRBV5-8,TGTGCCAGCAGCGTAGGACAGGGGGCAACTGAAGCTTTCTTT,CASSVGQGATEAFF
NA,TRBJ2-3,TRBD2,TRBV2,TGTGCCAGCACCGAGTGGGGGAGGGCCGGATCAGATACGCAGTATTTT,CASTEWGRAGSDTQYF
NA,TRBJ2-2,NA,TRBV11-2,TGTGCCAGCAGCCCCATTTGGGACTCGGTAGGAACCGGGGAGCTGTTTTTT,CASSPIWDSVGTGELFF
NA,TRBJ2-1,TRBD2,TRBV7-8,TGTGCCAGCAGCTCACAGTCCCCACTAGCGGCCTTCTACAATGAGCAGTTCTTC,CASSSQSPLAAFYNEQFF
NA,TRBJ1-4,NA,TRBV30,TGTGCCTGGAGCGAGGGGACGGAGGGGAAACTGTTTTTT,CAWSEGTEGKLFF
NA,TRBJ2-5,TRBD1,TRBV19,TGTGCCAGTAGTACCCAGACAGGGCACAAGACCCAGTACTTC,CASSTQTGHKTQYF
few,TRBJ2-1,TRBD2,TRBV3-1/TRBV3-2,TGTGCCAGCAGCCAAGACCTAGCGGGAGAGGAGCAGTTCTTC,CASSQDLAGEEQFF